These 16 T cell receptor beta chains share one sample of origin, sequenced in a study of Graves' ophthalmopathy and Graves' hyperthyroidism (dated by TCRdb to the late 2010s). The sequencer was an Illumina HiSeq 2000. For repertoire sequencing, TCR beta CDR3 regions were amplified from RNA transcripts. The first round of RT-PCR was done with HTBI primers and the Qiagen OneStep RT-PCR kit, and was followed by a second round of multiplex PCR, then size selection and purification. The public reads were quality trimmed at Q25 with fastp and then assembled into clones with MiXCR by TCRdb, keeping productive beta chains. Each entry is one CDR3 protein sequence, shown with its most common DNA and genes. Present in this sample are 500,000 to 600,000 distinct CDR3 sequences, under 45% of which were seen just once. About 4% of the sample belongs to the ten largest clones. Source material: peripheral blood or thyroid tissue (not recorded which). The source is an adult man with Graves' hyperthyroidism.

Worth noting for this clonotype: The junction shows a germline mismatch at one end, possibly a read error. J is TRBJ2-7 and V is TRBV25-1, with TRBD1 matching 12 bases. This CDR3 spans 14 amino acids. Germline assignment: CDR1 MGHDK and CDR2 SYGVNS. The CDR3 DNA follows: TGTGCCAGCAGTTTAGGGACAGGGGGCTACGCGCAGTACTTC. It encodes CASSLGTGGYAQYF.

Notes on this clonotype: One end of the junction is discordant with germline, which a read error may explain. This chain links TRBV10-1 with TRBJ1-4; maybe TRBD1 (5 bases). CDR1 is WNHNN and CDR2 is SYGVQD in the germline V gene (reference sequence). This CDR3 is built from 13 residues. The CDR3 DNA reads TGCGCCAGCAGTGAAGAGGGGAATGAAGAACTGTTTTTT. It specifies CASSEEGNEELFF.

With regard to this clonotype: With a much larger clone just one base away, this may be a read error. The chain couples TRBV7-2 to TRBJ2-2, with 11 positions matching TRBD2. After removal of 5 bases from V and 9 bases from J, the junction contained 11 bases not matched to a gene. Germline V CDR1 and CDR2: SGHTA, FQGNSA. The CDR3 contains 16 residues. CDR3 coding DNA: TGTGCCAGCAGCGCCCGGACTAGCGGGTTCCCCAGGGAGCTGTTTTTT. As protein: CASSARTSGFPRELFF.

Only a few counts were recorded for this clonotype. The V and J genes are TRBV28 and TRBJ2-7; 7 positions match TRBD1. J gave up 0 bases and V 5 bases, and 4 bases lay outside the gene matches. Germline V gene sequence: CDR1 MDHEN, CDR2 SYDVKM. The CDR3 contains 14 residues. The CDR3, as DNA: TGTGCCAGCAGTAACAGACAGGGCTCCTACGAGCAGTACTTC. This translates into CASSNRQGSYEQYF.

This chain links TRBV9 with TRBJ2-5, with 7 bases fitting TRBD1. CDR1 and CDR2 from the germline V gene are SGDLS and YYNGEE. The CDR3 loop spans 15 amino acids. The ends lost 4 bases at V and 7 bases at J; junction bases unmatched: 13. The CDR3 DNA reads TGTGCCAGCAGCCCAGGACAGGCCGCTTTTTCGACCCAGTACTTC. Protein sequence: CASSPGQAAFSTQYF.

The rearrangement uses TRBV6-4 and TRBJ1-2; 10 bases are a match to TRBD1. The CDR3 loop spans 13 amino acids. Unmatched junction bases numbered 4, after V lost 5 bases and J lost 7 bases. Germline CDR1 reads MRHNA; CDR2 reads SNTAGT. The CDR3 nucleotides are TGTGCCAGCAGTCCCGGGACAGGGGCTGGCTACACCTTC. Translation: CASSPGTGAGYTF.

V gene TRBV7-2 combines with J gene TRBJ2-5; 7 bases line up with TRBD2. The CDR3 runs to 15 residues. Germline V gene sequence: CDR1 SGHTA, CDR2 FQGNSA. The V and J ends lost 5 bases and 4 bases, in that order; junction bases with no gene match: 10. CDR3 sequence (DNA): TGTGCCAGCAGCGTTGGAGAGGCGGGGGTAGAGACCCAGTACTTC. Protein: CASSVGEAGVETQYF.

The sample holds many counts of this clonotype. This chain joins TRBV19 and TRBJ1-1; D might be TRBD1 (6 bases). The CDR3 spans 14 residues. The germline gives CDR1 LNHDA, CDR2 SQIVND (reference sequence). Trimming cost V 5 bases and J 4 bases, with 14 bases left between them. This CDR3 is CASSGRGLRTEAFF. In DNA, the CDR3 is TGTGCCAGTAGTGGTCGGGGGCTCCGCACTGAAGCTTTCTTT.

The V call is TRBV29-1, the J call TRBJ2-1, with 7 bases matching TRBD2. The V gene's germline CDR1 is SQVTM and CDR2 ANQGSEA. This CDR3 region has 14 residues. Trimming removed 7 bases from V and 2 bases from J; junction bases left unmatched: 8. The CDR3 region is CSAVSSGTYNEQFF. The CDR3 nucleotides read TGCAGCGCTGTATCTAGCGGCACCTACAATGAGCAGTTCTTC.

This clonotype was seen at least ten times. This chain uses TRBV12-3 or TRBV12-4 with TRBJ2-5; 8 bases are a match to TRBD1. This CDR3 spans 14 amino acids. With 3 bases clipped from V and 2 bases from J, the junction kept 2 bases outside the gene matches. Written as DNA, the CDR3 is TGTGCCAGCAGTTTTGGACAGGGACAAGAGACCCAGTACTTC. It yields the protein CASSFGQGQETQYF.

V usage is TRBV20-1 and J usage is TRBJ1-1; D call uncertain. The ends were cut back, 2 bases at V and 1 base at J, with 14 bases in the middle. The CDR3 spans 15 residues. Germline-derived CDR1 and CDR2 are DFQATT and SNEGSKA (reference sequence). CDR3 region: CSARHPAGTNTEAFF. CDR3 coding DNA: TGCAGTGCTAGACACCCAGCGGGAACGAACACTGAAGCTTTCTTT.

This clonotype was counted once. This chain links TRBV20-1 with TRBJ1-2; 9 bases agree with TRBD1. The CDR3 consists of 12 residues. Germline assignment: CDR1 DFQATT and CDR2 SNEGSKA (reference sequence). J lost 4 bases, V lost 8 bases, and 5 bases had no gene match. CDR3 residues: CSSPDRGYGYTF. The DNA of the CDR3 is TGCAGTTCCCCGGACAGGGGCTATGGCTACACCTTC.

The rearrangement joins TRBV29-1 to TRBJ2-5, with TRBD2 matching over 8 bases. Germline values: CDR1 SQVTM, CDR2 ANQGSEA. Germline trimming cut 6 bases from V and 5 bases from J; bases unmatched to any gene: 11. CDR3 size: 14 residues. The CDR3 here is CSVAIAGSRETQYF. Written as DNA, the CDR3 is TGCAGCGTGGCAATAGCGGGGAGTAGGGAGACCCAGTACTTC.

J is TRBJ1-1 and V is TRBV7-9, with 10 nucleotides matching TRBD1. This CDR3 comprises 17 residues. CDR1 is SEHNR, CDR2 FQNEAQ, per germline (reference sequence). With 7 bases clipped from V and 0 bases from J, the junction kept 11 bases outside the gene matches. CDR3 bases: TGTGCCAGCATCTGGACAGGGGGATCCACCATGAACACTGAAGCTTTCTTT. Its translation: CASIWTGGSTMNTEAFF.

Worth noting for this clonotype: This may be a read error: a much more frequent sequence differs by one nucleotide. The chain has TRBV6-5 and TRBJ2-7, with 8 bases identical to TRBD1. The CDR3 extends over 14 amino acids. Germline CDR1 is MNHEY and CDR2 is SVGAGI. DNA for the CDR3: TGTGCCAGCACCCCTGGGACAGGAAACTACGAGAAGTACTTC. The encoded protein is CASTPGTGNYEKYF.

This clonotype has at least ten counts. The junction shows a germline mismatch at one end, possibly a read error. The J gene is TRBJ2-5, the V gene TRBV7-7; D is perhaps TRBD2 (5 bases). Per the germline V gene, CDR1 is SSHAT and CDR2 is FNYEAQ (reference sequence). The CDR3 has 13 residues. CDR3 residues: CASSLAHRETQYF. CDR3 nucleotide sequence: TGTGCTAGCAGCTTAGCGCACCGTGAGACCCAGTACTTC. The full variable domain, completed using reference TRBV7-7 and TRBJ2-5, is GAGVSQSPRYKVTKRGQDVTLRCDPISSHATLYWYQQALGQGPEFLTYFNYEAQPDKSGLPSDRFSAERPEGSISTLTIQRTEQRDSAMYRCASSLAHRETQYFGPGTRLLVL.